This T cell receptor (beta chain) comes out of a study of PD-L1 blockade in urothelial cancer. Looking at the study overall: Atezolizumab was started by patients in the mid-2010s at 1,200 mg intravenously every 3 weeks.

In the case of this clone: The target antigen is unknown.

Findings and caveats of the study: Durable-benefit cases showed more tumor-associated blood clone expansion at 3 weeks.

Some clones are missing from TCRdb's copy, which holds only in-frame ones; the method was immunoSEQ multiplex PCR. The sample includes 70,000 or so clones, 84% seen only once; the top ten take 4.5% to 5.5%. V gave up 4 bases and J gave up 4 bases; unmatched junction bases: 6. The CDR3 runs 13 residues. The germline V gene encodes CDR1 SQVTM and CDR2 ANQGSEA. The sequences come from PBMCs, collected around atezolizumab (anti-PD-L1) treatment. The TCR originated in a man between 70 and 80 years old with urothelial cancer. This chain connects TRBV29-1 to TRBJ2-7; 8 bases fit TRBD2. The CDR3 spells CSVGSGRGYEQYF. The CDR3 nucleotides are TGCAGCGTTGGGAGCGGGAGAGGGTACGAGCAGTACTTC.